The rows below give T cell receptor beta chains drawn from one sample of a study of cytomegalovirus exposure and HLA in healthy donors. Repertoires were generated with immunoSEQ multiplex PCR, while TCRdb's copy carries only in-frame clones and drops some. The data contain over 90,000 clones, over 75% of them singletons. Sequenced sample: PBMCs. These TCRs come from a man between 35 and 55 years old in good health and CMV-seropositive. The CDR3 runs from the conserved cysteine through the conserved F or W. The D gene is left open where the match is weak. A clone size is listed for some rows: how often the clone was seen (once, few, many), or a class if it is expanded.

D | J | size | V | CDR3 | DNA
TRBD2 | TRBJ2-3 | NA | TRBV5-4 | CASSTMTSGASTDTQYF | TGTGCCAGCAGCACGATGACTAGCGGAGCGAGCACAGATACGCAGTATTTT
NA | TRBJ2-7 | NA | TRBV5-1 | CASSRGTYNYEQYF | TGCGCCAGCAGCCGGGGGACTTACAACTACGAGCAGTACTTC
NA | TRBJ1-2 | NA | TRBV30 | CACDSFYGYTF | TGTGCCTGTGACAGCTTCTATGGCTACACCTTC
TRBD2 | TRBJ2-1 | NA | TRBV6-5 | CASGGTRRYNEQFF | TGTGCCAGCGGGGGGACTAGGCGGTACAATGAGCAGTTCTTC
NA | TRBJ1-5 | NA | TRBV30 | CAWVPYSGRFYSNQPQHF | TGTGCCTGGGTCCCATACAGTGGGCGATTTTATAGCAATCAGCCCCAGCATTTT
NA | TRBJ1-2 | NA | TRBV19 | CASNIFGSPSDYGYTF | TGTGCCAGTAATATCTTCGGGTCTCCGTCCGACTATGGCTACACCTTC
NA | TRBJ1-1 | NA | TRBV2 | CASSGGQMNTEAFF | TGTGCCAGCAGTGGGGGGCAGATGAACACTGAAGCTTTCTTT
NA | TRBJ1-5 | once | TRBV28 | CASRLRSFYSNQPQHF | TGTGCCAGCAGGTTAAGATCTTTCTATAGCAATCAGCCCCAGCATTTT
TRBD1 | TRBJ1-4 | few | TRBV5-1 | CASSIGGTGYEKLFF | TGCGCCAGCAGCATCGGCGGGACAGGGTATGAAAAACTGTTTTTT
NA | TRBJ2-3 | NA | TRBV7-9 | CASSVDNVFTDTQYF | TGTGCCAGCAGCGTTGACAACGTCTTCACAGATACGCAGTATTTT
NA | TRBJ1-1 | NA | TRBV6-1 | CASRRGIDTEAFF | TGTGCCAGCAGAAGGGGGATTGACACTGAAGCTTTCTTT
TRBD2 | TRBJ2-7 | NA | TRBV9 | CASSVGGGRYEQYF | TGTGCCAGCAGCGTAGGGGGGGGAAGGTACGAGCAGTACTTC
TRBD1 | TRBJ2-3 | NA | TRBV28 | CASSSTGGERPDTQYF | TGTGCCAGCAGTTCGACAGGGGGCGAAAGACCAGATACGCAGTATTTT
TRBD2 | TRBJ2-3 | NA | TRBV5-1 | CASSLGGSGTDTQYF | TGCGCCAGCAGCTTGGGCGGGAGCGGCACAGATACGCAGTATTTT
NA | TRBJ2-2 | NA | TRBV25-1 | CASSKGGGELFF | TGTGCCAGCAGTAAAGGGGGTGGGGAGCTGTTTTTT
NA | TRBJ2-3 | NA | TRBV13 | CASRGGGITDTQYF | TGTGCCAGCAGGGGTGGAGGGATTACAGATACGCAGTATTTT
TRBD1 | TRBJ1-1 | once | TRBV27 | CASLRTGGYEAFF | TGTGCCAGCCTTAGGACAGGGGGCTATGAAGCTTTCTTT
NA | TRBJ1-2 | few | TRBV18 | CASSTTRLIGAYNYGYTF | TGTGCCAGCTCAACTACCCGTTTAATAGGAGCCTATAACTATGGCTACACCTTC
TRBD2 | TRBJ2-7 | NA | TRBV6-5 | CASSYESGLAVAEQYF | TGTGCCAGCAGTTATGAATCGGGACTAGCGGTAGCCGAGCAGTACTTC
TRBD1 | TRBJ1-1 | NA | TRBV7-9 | CASSERTGGAGTEAFF | TGTGCCAGCAGCGAGCGGACAGGGGGCGCGGGCACTGAAGCTTTCTTT
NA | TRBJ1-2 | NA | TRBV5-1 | CASSQGSANYGYTF | TGCGCCAGCAGCCAGGGATCCGCTAACTATGGCTACACCTTC
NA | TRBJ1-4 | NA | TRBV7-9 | CASSSGLGIPYEKLFF | TGTGCCAGCAGCTCCGGGTTGGGTATTCCATACGAAAAACTGTTTTTT
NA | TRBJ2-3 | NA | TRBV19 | CASSTVFVDTQYF | TGTGCCAGTAGTACCGTATTTGTGGATACGCAGTATTTT
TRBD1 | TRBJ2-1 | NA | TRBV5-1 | CASSQATGNLNEQFF | TGCGCCAGCAGCCAGGCGACAGGGAATCTTAATGAGCAGTTCTTC
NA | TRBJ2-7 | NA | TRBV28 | CASSVRTDRDEQYF | TGTGCCAGCAGTGTAAGGACTGATCGGGACGAGCAGTACTTC
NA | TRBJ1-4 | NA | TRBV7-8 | CASSPRLVGRKLFF | TGTGCCAGCAGCCCCCGCTTGGTGGGCCGAAAACTGTTTTTT
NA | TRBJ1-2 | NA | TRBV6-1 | CASSVDSYGYTF | TGTGCCAGCAGTGTAGACAGCTATGGCTACACCTTC
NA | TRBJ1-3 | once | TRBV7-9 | CASSLGAGSGNTIYF | TGTGCCAGCAGCTTAGGGGCAGGCTCTGGAAACACCATATATTTT
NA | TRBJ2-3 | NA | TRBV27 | CASSFAGPYTDTQYF | TGTGCCAGCAGTTTCGCGGGGCCTTATACAGATACGCAGTATTTT
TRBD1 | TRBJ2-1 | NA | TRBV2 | CASTLQGAYNEQFF | TGTGCCAGCACCTTACAGGGGGCCTACAATGAGCAGTTCTTC
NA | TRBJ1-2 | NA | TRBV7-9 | CASSPQAGYTF | TGTGCCAGCAGCCCCCAGGCTGGCTACACCTTC
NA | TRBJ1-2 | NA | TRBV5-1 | CASSSGTTAGGYTF | TGCGCCAGCAGCTCCGGAACCACAGCGGGTGGCTACACCTTC
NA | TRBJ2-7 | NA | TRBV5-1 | CASSIGQTYEQYF | TGCGCCAGCAGCATCGGACAGACCTACGAGCAGTACTTC
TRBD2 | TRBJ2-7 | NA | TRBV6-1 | CASSEPGGRPHEQYF | TGTGCCAGCAGTGAACCGGGCGGGAGGCCCCACGAGCAGTACTTC
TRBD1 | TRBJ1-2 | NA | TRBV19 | CASSIKTGASANYGYTF | TGTGCCAGTAGTATAAAGACAGGGGCCTCCGCTAACTATGGCTACACCTTC
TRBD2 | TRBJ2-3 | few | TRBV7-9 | CASSREGTSTDTQYF | TGTGCCAGCTCCCGGGAGGGAACTAGCACAGATACGCAGTATTTT
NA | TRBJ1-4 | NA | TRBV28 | CASSRGNEKLFF | TGTGCCAGCAGTCGAGGCAATGAAAAACTGTTTTTT
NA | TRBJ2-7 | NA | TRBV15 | CATSRDKSPSYEQYF | TGTGCCACCAGCAGAGATAAATCGCCTAGCTACGAGCAGTACTTC
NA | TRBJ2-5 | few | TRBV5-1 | CASSLAGEEETQYF | TGCGCCAGCAGCTTGGCAGGGGAAGAAGAGACCCAGTACTTC
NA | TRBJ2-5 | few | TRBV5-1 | CASSLGRVETQYF | TGCGCCAGCAGCTTAGGTCGGGTAGAGACCCAGTACTTC
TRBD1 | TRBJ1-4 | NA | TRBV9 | CASSRDRGNEKLFF | TGTGCCAGCAGCCGTGACAGGGGGAATGAAAAACTGTTTTTT
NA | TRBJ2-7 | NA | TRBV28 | CASNTRRSPGAYF | TGTGCCAGCAATACACGCCGGTCCCCAGGGGCGTACTTC
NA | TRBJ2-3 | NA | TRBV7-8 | CASSLVRRALRTDTQYF | TGTGCCAGCAGCTTAGTGAGGAGGGCCCTACGCACAGATACGCAGTATTTT
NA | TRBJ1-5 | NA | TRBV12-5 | CASGSSHYQDYSNQPQHF | TGTGCTAGTGGTTCCTCCCATTACCAGGATTATAGCAATCAGCCCCAGCATTTT
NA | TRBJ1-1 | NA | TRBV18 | CASSDRTAGTEAFF | TGTGCCAGCTCAGATCGGACGGCGGGCACTGAAGCTTTCTTT
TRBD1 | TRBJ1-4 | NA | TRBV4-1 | CASSQGQGVEKLFF | TGCGCCAGCAGCCAGGGACAGGGGGTGGAAAAACTGTTTTTT
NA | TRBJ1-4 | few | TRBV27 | CASSPQPLNEKLFF | TGTGCCAGCAGTCCCCAGCCACTAAATGAAAAACTGTTTTTT
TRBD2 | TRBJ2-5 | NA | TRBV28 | CASSLGAGGRETQYF | TGTGCCAGCAGTTTAGGCGCGGGAGGGCGGGAGACCCAGTACTTC
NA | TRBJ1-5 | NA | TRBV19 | CASSIIGDNQPQHF | TGTGCCAGTAGTATAATAGGGGACAATCAGCCCCAGCATTTT
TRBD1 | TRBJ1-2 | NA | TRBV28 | CASSLPGQGFVYGYTF | TGTGCCAGCAGTTTACCGGGACAGGGATTTGTCTATGGCTACACCTTC
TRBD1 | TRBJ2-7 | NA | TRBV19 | CASRPGGRAYEQYF | TGTGCCAGTAGGCCAGGGGGAAGGGCCTACGAGCAGTACTTC
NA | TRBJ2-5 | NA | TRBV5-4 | CASSLAGRGVETQYF | TGTGCCAGCAGCTTGGCCGGCAGGGGGGTCGAGACCCAGTACTTC
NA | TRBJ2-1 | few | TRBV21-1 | CAMRRLAELVREFF | TGTGCCATGCGACGGCTAGCGGAGCTGGTAAGGGAGTTCTTC
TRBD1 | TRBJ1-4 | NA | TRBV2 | CASSVDRVSEKLFF | TGTGCCAGCAGTGTCGACAGGGTTTCTGAAAAACTGTTTTTT